This entry is about one T cell receptor (beta chain). Here immunoSEQ multiplex PCR was the method, and the copy in TCRdb shows in-frame clones only, minus some. Of 300,000 to 400,000 clones in the sample, 90% are singletons; the top ten hold roughly 2.6%. The sample belongs to a study of blood T cell repertoires in COVID-19. The source of this sequence is a man between 60 and 75 years old who had recovered from COVID-19. Sequencing was done on a sample of PBMCs or T cells enriched from blood (not recorded which).

The CDR3 bases are TGTGCCAGCAGCTTAGGACAGGGAAGCAATGAGCAGTTCTTC. Its translation: CASSLGQGSNEQFF. The chain employs TRBV7-9 and TRBJ2-1, with 7 positions matching TRBD1. V dropped 1 base and J dropped 6; count of bases not matched to a gene: 3. This CDR3 spans 14 amino acids. Germline CDR1 reads SEHNR; CDR2 reads FQNEAQ (reference sequence).